This TCR beta chain stems from a study of radiotherapy plus CTLA-4 blockade in lung cancer. About the study: Among patients, over 15% showed objective responses, and over 30% had disease control.

Losses at the gene ends were 0 bases for V and 4 bases for J; bases not matched to a gene: 11. The CDR3 sequence is 19 residues long. Germline V gives CDR1 MGHRA, CDR2 YSYEKL. Regarding the study as a whole: With interferon-beta, early dynamics of blood T cell clones were reported to best predict response.

Points on this clone: What it binds is unknown.

Sequencing was performed with immunoSEQ multiplex PCR; in TCRdb, only in-frame clones are kept and a portion is missing. The sample has tens of thousands of clones; around 76% are singletons. Sequenced material: peripheral blood, taken from a patient treated with radiotherapy plus ipilimumab. The source of this sequence is a human donor with non-small cell lung cancer who had stable disease on radiotherapy plus ipilimumab. V gene TRBV4-1 combines with J gene TRBJ2-3, with 12 bases lining up with TRBD2. CDR3 nucleotides: TGCGCCAGCAGCCAAGATTGGCTAGCGGGGGGGCCGTCTGCAGATACGCAGTATTTT. It specifies CASSQDWLAGGPSADTQYF.